Listed here is a single TCR beta chain. Its target is unknown. This entry belongs to a study of T cells in Graves' hyperthyroidism and ophthalmopathy. The CDR3 runs 16 residues. The J segment lost 6 bases and the V segment lost 3 bases, leaving 9 bases of the junction unmatched. TCR beta CDR3 sequences were amplified from RNA transcripts. First-round RT-PCR targeting the TCR CDR3 was performed with the HTBI primer set. TCRdb re-called the multiplex PCR reads through MiXCR, storing one row per CDR3 protein. The sample has approximately 330,000 distinct CDR3 sequences, approximately 18% seen once; the top ten hold approximately 49%. The study, taken as a whole, reports: A model built on 13 V-J features separated ophthalmopathy from stable hyperthyroidism. Most clonotypes expanded in thyroid above 0.001 were likewise present in blood.

Orbital computed tomography and thyroid ultrasound, together with serum TRAb and thyroxine and clinical symptoms, were used for diagnoses. Sequenced input: blood. This rearrangement joins TRBV12-3 or TRBV12-4 to TRBJ2-2, with TRBD2 identical over 8 bases. This sequence was found in a woman between 45 and 65 years old with Graves' hyperthyroidism. The chain's CDR3 is CASSLVRGGSPGELFF. As DNA, the CDR3 is TGTGCCAGCAGTTTGGTCCGGGGGGGCTCCCCCGGGGAGCTGTTTTTT.